The 18 T cell receptor beta chains below were found in one sample sequenced in a study of T cell repertoires in cytomegalovirus infection. TCRdb reprocessed the reads with MiXCR, giving one entry per CDR3 protein. The repertoire has hundreds of thousands of distinct CDR3 sequences, roughly 15% of them found once; the top ten carry approximately 12%. Sample: PBMCs. The receptor set was obtained from a human donor in good health (CMV status not recorded). Some clones in this sample may be carry-over from other donors' samples.

This clonotype showed up many times. V is TRBV7-2 and J is TRBJ2-1; 7 bases agree with TRBD1. This CDR3 region has 13 residues. Germline values: CDR1 SGHTA, CDR2 FQGNSA. Trimming took 5 bases from V and 8 from J; bases not matched to a gene: 6. The CDR3: CASSRLGTDEQFF. The DNA of the CDR3 is TGTGCCAGCAGCCGTTTAGGGACAGATGAGCAGTTCTTC.

The V and J genes are TRBV15 and TRBJ2-7; 7 bases line up with TRBD1. The CDR3 is made up of 14 amino acids. Trimming removed 3 bases from V and 7 bases from J; junction bases left unmatched: 9. Germline-derived CDR1 and CDR2 are LNHNV and YYDKDF (reference sequence). CDR3 region: CATSRARQGIEQYF. CDR3 sequence (DNA): TGTGCCACCAGCAGGGCCCGACAGGGAATAGAGCAGTACTTC.

This clonotype has just a few counts. CDR3 DNA: TGTGCCACCAGCAAGACGGACAGCCGGTCTGGAAACACCATATATTTT. Encoded protein: CATSKTDSRSGNTIYF. The J gene is TRBJ1-3, the V gene TRBV15; weak D call: TRBD1 (6 bases). Between the trimmed V and J ends, which lost 4 bases and 1 base, there was a span of 14 bases. CDR1 LNHNV and CDR2 YYDKDF come from the germline V gene (reference sequence). The CDR3 is 16 residues long. The whole variable domain, remainder taken from reference TRBV15 and TRBJ1-3, is DAMVIQNPRYQVTQFGKPVTLSCSQTLNHNVMYWYQQKSSQAPKLLFHYYDKDFNNEADTPDNFQSRRPNTSFCFLDIRSPGLGDTAMYLCATSKTDSRSGNTIYFGEGSWLTVV.

A note on this clonotype: This may arise from a read error, as a much more abundant clone is one base away. This sequence joins TRBV10-3 and TRBJ1-6; 7 bases map to TRBD1. Germline V gene sequence: CDR1 ENHRY, CDR2 SYGVKD. Losses at the gene ends were 2 bases for V and 9 bases for J; bases not matched to a gene: 13. The CDR3 has 17 residues. The CDR3 DNA reads as TGTGCCATCAGTGAGACCCGCTGGACAGGCGTAGGTTCACCCCTCCACTTT. Protein sequence: CAISETRWTGVGSPLHF.

In its sample, this clonotype was seen many times. This chain links TRBV28 with TRBJ2-7, with D tentatively TRBD1 or TRBD2 (6 bases each). This CDR3 spans 15 amino acids. V lost 1 base and J lost 1, with 11 bases in between. CDR1 and CDR2 from the germline V gene are MDHEN and SYDVKM. CDR3 in DNA: TGTGCCAGCAGTTTATTAAGGGGGGCTTCCTACGAGCAGTACTTC. This sequence encodes CASSLLRGASYEQYF.

This clonotype was counted at least ten times. The V gene is TRBV24-1, the J gene TRBJ2-7, with TRBD1 matching over 8 bases. Germline V gene data show CDR1 as KGHDR and CDR2 as SFDVKD. V lost 3 bases and J lost 5; bases outside the gene matches: 5. The CDR3 spans 14 residues. CDR3 residues: CATSDHMTGDEQYF. In nucleotides, the CDR3 is TGTGCCACCAGTGATCATATGACAGGGGACGAGCAGTACTTC.

This chain uses TRBV19 with TRBJ1-1, with 7 nucleotides matching TRBD1. The CDR3 runs to 14 residues. Trimming at V came to 10 bases and at J to 3 bases, leaving 11 bases not matched to a gene. Per the germline V gene, CDR1 is LNHDA and CDR2 is SQIVND (reference sequence). DNA for the CDR3: TGTGCCACCGGGCCGGGACAGAGATACACTGAAGCTTTCTTT. This sequence encodes CATGPGQRYTEAFF.

The chain carries TRBV6-2 or TRBV6-3 and TRBJ2-2, with D possibly TRBD1 on 5 matching bases. The germline CDR1 and CDR2 sequences are MNHEY and SVGEGT. The CDR3 has 18 amino acids. V lost 2 bases and J 6 bases, leaving 22 bases between the germline ends. CDR3 coding DNA: TGTGCCAGCAGTTACCTTCCAGGGCGAACCCCCTTAGCCGGGGAGCTGTTTTTT. Protein product: CASSYLPGRTPLAGELFF.

This clonotype was seen more than once but under ten times. V is TRBV3-1 and J is TRBJ2-3; the D is unclear. Trimming stripped 1 base from V and 3 bases from J, with 14 bases between. Looked up from germline, CDR1 is LGHDT and CDR2 is YNNKEL (reference sequence). This CDR3 is built from 16 residues. The CDR3 loop reads CASSQGSSSATDTQYF. DNA for the CDR3: TGTGCCAGCAGCCAAGGTTCGTCGTCTGCGACAGATACGCAGTATTTT.

The CDR3 nucleotides are TGTGCCAGCAGCTCCCCCGGGGTGCAGTACTTC. Encoded protein: CASSSPGVQYF. The chain carries TRBV5-6 and TRBJ2-7, with D possibly being TRBD2 (5 bases). The CDR3 runs 11 residues. CDR1 and CDR2 from the germline V gene are SGHDT and YYEEEE. The V gene lost 3 bases and the J gene lost 9 bases, with 10 bases spanning the gap.

This clonotype showed up just a few times. The V gene is TRBV5-6, the J gene TRBJ1-4; D might be TRBD1 (5 bases). Germline CDR1 is SGHDT and CDR2 is YYEEEE. The germline V and J ends were trimmed by 3 bases and 4 bases, with 10 bases remaining between them. The CDR3 consists of 14 residues. Here the CDR3 DNA reads TGTGCCAGCAGCTCACAGACAGTTAATGAAAAACTGTTTTTT. This sequence encodes CASSSQTVNEKLFF.

This clonotype was picked up a small number of times. The chain has TRBV10-3 and TRBJ2-7; D gene ambiguous. This CDR3 has 11 residues. V dropped 2 bases and J dropped 4 bases, with 3 bases sitting between them. Germline V gene sequence: CDR1 ENHRY, CDR2 SYGVKD. The CDR3 reads CAISEGYEQYF. CDR3 nucleotide sequence: TGTGCCATCAGTGAGGGGTACGAGCAGTACTTC.

In its sample, this clonotype was seen many times. The J gene is TRBJ1-6, the V gene TRBV7-2; D call uncertain. V lost 2 bases and J lost 0, with 11 bases in between. The CDR3 runs 17 residues. CDR1 is SGHTA, CDR2 FQGNSA, per germline. CDR3 protein: CASSLQELSSYNSPLHF. The DNA for the CDR3 is TGTGCCAGCAGCTTACAGGAGCTGAGCTCCTATAATTCACCCCTCCACTTT.

A word on this clonotype: The junction does not match germline at one end; this may be a read error. V usage is TRBV6-6 and J usage is TRBJ2-3; a possible D gene is TRBD2 (6 bases). In germline, CDR1 is MNHNY, CDR2 SVGAGI (reference sequence). CDR3 length: 13 amino acids. The CDR3 sequence: CASRQMTEGRINF. In nucleotides, the CDR3 is TGTGCCAGCAGACAAATGACGGAGGGACGCATCAATTTT.

This clonotype was found a few times. The V and J genes are TRBV20-1 and TRBJ2-3; 14 bases are shared with TRBD2. This CDR3 is built from 17 residues. The germline CDR1 and CDR2 sequences are DFQATT and SNEGSKA (reference sequence). After removal of 4 bases from V and 8 bases from J, the junction contained 14 bases not matched to a gene. The CDR3 DNA is TGCAGTGCTATGACCCGGGGACTAGCGGGGGTTGAGGGTACGCAGTATTTT. It encodes CSAMTRGLAGVEGTQYF.

This clonotype was found many times. The genes are TRBV7-2 and TRBJ1-5; D uncertain. The CDR3 covers 13 residues. Looked up from germline, CDR1 is SGHTA and CDR2 is FQGNSA. V lost 0 bases to trimming and J lost 8 bases, with 8 bases between them. CDR3 amino acids: CASSLAYSEPQHF. The DNA for the CDR3 is TGTGCCAGCAGCTTAGCCTACAGTGAGCCCCAGCATTTT.

The chain has TRBV3-1 and TRBJ1-1; D ambiguous. V gave up 4 bases and J gave up 4 bases, with 13 bases separating them. The CDR3 covers 14 residues. Germline V gives CDR1 LGHDT, CDR2 YNNKEL (reference sequence). This CDR3 reads CASSPQSGGTEAFF. The CDR3 coding sequence is TGTGCCAGCAGCCCCCAGAGCGGCGGCACTGAAGCTTTCTTT. The complete variable domain, with remaining parts taken from reference TRBV3-1 and TRBJ1-1, reads DTAVSQTPKYLVTQMGNDKSIKCEQNLGHDTMYWYKQDSKKFLKIMFSYNNKELIINETVPNRFSPKSPDKAHLNLHINSLELGDSAVYFCASSPQSGGTEAFFGQGTRLTVV.

The sample holds a few counts of this clonotype. J is TRBJ1-6 and V is TRBV6-5, with D unclear. Trimming took off 2 bases at V and 6 bases at J, with 14 bases between the two ends. Germline lookup yields CDR1 MNHEY and CDR2 SVGAGI. The CDR3 contains 16 residues. The CDR3 spells CASSYDGVMGNSPLHF. The CDR3 nucleotides are TGTGCCAGCAGTTACGATGGGGTTATGGGTAATTCACCCCTCCACTTT.